This TCR beta chain was captured by sequencing in a study of breast tumors, draining lymph nodes, adjacent tissues. Study-wide results and limits: Tumor T cell lymph node origin was a supported hypothesis, not proven.

TCRdb recomputed calls from the multiplex PCR reads with MiXCR, one row per CDR3 protein. The sample consists of some 150,000 distinct CDR3 sequences, about a fifth of them appearing once. The CDR3 sequence is 19 residues long. Trimming cost V 2 bases and J 7 bases; bases outside gene matches: 17. The germline V gene has CDR1 WSHSY and CDR2 SAAADI. Samples came from axillary lymph nodes draining the breast cancer. This clonotype appeared many times. Its antigen is unknown. The receptor was derived from a female donor with breast cancer. Some clones in this sample may be carry-over from other donors' samples. Material for sequencing was axillary lymph node tissue. V and J are TRBV10-2 and TRBJ1-5; 10 bases map to TRBD1. DNA for the CDR3: TGCGCCAGCAGTGAGCAGGGACAGGGGTCGGTTCCGGGTGAGCAGCCCCAGCATTTT. Residues: CASSEQGQGSVPGEQPQHF.